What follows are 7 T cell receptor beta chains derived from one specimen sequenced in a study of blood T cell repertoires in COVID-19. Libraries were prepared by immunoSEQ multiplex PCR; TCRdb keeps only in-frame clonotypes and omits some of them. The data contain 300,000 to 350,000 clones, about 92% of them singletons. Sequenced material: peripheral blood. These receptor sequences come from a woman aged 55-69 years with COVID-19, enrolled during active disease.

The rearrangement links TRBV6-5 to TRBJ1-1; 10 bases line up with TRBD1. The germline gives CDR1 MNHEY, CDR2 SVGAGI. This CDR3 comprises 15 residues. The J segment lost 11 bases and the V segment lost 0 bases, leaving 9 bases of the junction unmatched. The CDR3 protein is CASSYSTGGAVGAFF. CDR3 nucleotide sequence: TGTGCCAGCAGTTACTCGACAGGGGGCGCGGTCGGCGCTTTCTTT.

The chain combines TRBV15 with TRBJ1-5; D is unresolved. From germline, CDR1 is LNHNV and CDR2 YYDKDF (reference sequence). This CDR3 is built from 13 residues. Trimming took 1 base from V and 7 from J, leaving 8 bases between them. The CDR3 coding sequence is TGTGCCACCAGCAGAGTCGACTACCAGCCCCAGCATTTT. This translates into CATSRVDYQPQHF. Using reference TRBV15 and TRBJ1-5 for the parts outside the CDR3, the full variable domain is DAMVIQNPRYQVTQFGKPVTLSCSQTLNHNVMYWYQQKSSQAPKLLFHYYDKDFNNEADTPDNFQSRRPNTSFCFLDIRSPGLGDTAMYLCATSRVDYQPQHFGDGTRLSIL.

Here the CDR3 DNA reads TGTGCCAGCAGCGCAGGGGGCGCTGACTATGGCTACACCTTC. This codes for CASSAGGADYGYTF. The genes are TRBV9 and TRBJ1-2; 8 bases map to TRBD1. The V and J ends lost 3 bases and 3 bases, in that order; junction bases with no gene match: 4. Germline V gene sequence: CDR1 SGDLS, CDR2 YYNGEE. The CDR3 contains 14 residues.

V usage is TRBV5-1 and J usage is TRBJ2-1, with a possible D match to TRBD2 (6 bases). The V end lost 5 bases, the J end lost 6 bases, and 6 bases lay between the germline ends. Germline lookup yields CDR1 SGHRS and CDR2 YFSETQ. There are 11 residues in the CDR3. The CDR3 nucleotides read TGCGCCAGCAGGCGGGGCAATGAGCAGTTCTTC. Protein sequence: CASRRGNEQFF.

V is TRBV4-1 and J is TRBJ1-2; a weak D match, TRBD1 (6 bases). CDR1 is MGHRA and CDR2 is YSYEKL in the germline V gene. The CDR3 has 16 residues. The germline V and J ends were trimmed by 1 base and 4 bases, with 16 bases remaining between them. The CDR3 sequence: CASSQGIGTGPYGYTF. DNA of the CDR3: TGCGCCAGCAGCCAAGGTATCGGCACAGGGCCCTATGGCTACACCTTC.

The CDR3 nucleotides are TGTGCCAGTAGTATCGGGAGTAGCGGGGAAACTTACGAGCAGTACTTC. Translation gives CASSIGSSGETYEQYF. The chain links TRBV19 to TRBJ2-7; 8 nucleotides line up with TRBD2. The junction had 11 bases not matched to a gene; V was cut back by 3 bases and J by 4 bases. This CDR3 has 16 amino acids. Germline assignment: CDR1 LNHDA and CDR2 SQIVND (reference sequence). The full variable domain, with the rest looked up from reference TRBV19 and TRBJ2-7, is DGGITQSPKYLFRKEGQNVTLSCEQNLNHDAMYWYRQDPGQGLRLIYYSQIVNDFQKGDIAEGYSVSREKKESFPLTVTSAQKNPTAFYLCASSIGSSGETYEQYFGPGTRLTVT.

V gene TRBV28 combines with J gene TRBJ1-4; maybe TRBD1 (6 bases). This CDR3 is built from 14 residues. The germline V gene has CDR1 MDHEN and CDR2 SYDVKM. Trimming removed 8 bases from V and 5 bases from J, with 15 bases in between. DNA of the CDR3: TGTGCCAGCCTACGTGCGGGGGCGAATGAAAAACTGTTTTTT. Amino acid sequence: CASLRAGANEKLFF.